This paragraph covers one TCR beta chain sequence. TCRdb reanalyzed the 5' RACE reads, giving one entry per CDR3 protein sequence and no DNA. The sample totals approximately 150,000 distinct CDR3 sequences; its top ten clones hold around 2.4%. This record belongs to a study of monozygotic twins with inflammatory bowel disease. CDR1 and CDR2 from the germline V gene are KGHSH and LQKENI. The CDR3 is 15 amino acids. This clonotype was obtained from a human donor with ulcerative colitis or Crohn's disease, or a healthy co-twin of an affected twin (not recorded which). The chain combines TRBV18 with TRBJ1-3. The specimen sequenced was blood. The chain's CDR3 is CASSEVGKTGNTIYF.